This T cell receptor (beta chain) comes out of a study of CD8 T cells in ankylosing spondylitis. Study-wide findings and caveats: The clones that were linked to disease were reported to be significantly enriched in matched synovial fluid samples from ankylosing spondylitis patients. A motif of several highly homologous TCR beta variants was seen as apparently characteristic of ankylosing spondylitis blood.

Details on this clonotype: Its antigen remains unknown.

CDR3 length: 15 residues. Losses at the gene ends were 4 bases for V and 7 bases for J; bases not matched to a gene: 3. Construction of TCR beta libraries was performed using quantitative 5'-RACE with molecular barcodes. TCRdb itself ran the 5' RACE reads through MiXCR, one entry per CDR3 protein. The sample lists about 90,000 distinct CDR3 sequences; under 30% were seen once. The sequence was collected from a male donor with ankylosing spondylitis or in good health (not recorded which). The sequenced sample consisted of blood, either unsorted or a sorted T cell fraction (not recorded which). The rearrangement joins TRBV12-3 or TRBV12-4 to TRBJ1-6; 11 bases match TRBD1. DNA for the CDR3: TGTGCCAGCAGTTCGGGACAGGGGGGGAATTCACCCCTCCACTTT. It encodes CASSSGQGGNSPLHF.